The 21 T cell receptor beta chains presented below share a single source sample, sequenced in a study of cytomegalovirus exposure and HLA in healthy donors. With 60 Vbeta and 13 Jbeta primers, the PCR was carried out. Produced via immunoSEQ multiplex PCR; TCRdb's table is partial and in-frame only. In the table there are 100,000 to 150,000 clones, around 76% of which are singletons. Sequences were obtained from PBMCs. The receptors were sampled from a male donor in good health and CMV-seronegative.

This clone was recorded a few times. The rearrangement uses TRBV28 and TRBJ1-1; the match to TRBD1 covers 8 bases. Germline CDR1 reads MDHEN; CDR2 reads SYDVKM. This CDR3 has 17 amino acids. The V and J ends lost 1 base and 2 bases, in that order; junction bases with no gene match: 9. The CDR3 is CASSLSYQGAFNTEAFF. In nucleotides, the CDR3 is TGTGCCAGCAGTTTATCGTACCAGGGGGCCTTTAACACTGAAGCTTTCTTT.

V gene TRBV28 combines with J gene TRBJ2-6; maybe TRBD1 (6 bases). In germline, CDR1 is MDHEN, CDR2 SYDVKM. V lost 5 bases, J lost 4 bases, and 21 bases lay in between. This CDR3 spans 18 amino acids. CDR3 sequence reads: CASSLNRVGTSGANVLTF. As DNA, the CDR3 is TGTGCCAGCAGTCTTAACAGGGTTGGGACGAGCGGGGCCAACGTCCTGACTTTC.

This clone was seen only a few times. The chain employs TRBV4-3 and TRBJ2-7; the D gene is possibly TRBD2 (6 bases). The V gene's germline CDR1 is LGHNA and CDR2 YSLEER. Deletions cut 3 bases from V and 0 bases from J, with 18 bases between. This CDR3 is built from 17 residues. CDR3 protein: CASSQGIGTGLSYEQYF. For the CDR3, the DNA is TGCGCCAGCAGCCAGGGGATTGGGACTGGACTCTCCTACGAGCAGTACTTC.

This clone was counted once. The gene calls are TRBV29-1 and TRBJ2-7, with 7 nucleotides matching TRBD1. Germline V gene data show CDR1 as SQVTM and CDR2 as ANQGSEA. The CDR3 extends over 14 amino acids. J lost 2 bases, V lost 2 bases, and 6 bases had no gene match. CDR3 region: CSVEKRQGTYEQYF. CDR3 bases: TGCAGCGTTGAAAAGCGACAGGGAACCTACGAGCAGTACTTC.

This chain links TRBV10-3 with TRBJ2-7, with D possibly matching TRBD2 (6 bases). CDR1 and CDR2 (germline): ENHRY, SYGVKD. V lost 10 bases to trimming and J lost 0 bases, with 16 bases between them. There are 14 residues in the CDR3. The CDR3 region is CATTGRENSYEQYF. The CDR3 DNA reads TGTGCCACCACTGGACGGGAGAACTCCTACGAGCAGTACTTC.

The V and J genes are TRBV5-1 and TRBJ1-4; 7 bases map to TRBD1. V dropped 4 bases and J dropped 3; count of bases not matched to a gene: 6. The germline gives CDR1 SGHRS, CDR2 YFSETQ. This CDR3 has 15 residues. In DNA form, the CDR3 reads TGCGCCAGCAGCGGGGGGACAGCCTCTAATGAAAAACTGTTTTTT. This translates into CASSGGTASNEKLFF. The full variable domain, completed using reference TRBV5-1 and TRBJ1-4, is KAGVTQTPRYLIKTRGQQVTLSCSPISGHRSVSWYQQTPGQGLQFLFEYFSETQRNKGNFPGRFSGRQFSNSRSEMNVSTLELGDSALYLCASSGGTASNEKLFFGSGTQLSVL.

The V gene is TRBV5-1, the J gene TRBJ2-1; 7 bases align to TRBD1. V dropped 7 bases and J dropped 7; count of bases not matched to a gene: 14. The CDR3 length is 15 residues. Germline assignment: CDR1 SGHRS and CDR2 YFSETQ. This CDR3 reads CASGFPRGLLNEQFF. CDR3 DNA sequence: TGCGCCAGCGGGTTTCCGAGGGGGCTTTTGAATGAGCAGTTCTTC.

The chain joins TRBV6-6 to TRBJ1-1, with D unresolved. Germline CDR1 is MNHNY and CDR2 is SVGAGI (reference sequence). The CDR3 has 15 amino acids. V lost 7 bases to trimming and J lost 4 bases, with 19 bases between them. This CDR3 is CASIPIGKSFTEAFF. CDR3 in DNA: TGTGCCAGCATCCCGATTGGCAAATCCTTCACTGAAGCTTTCTTT.

The gene calls are TRBV28 and TRBJ2-7; D may be TRBD2 (6 bases). CDR3 size: 11 residues. Trimming took off 10 bases at V and 9 bases at J, with 16 bases between the two ends. Germline V gene sequence: CDR1 MDHEN, CDR2 SYDVKM. Here the CDR3 DNA reads TGTGCCACCTCCCAGGTGGGAGGGCAGTACTTC. Its translation is CATSQVGGQYF.

V gene TRBV5-1 combines with J gene TRBJ1-5, with D unclear. Trimming cost V 0 bases and J 3 bases, with 10 bases left between them. This CDR3 spans 15 amino acids. CDR1 SGHRS and CDR2 YFSETQ come from the germline V gene. The CDR3 sequence: CASSLGRLPNQPQHF. In DNA form, the CDR3 reads TGCGCCAGCAGCTTGGGCAGGCTACCCAATCAGCCCCAGCATTTT. The full variable domain, with the rest looked up from reference TRBV5-1 and TRBJ1-5, is KAGVTQTPRYLIKTRGQQVTLSCSPISGHRSVSWYQQTPGQGLQFLFEYFSETQRNKGNFPGRFSGRQFSNSRSEMNVSTLELGDSALYLCASSLGRLPNQPQHFGDGTRLSIL.

The sample holds one count of this clone. V is TRBV4-1 and J is TRBJ2-2; the match to TRBD2 covers 8 bases. V shed 1 base, J shed 6 bases, and the junction held 10 bases outside the gene matches. Germline V gene sequence: CDR1 MGHRA, CDR2 YSYEKL. The CDR3 contains 17 residues. CDR3 in DNA: TGCGCCAGCAGCCAAGCGCCACTAGCGGCCATACCCGGGGAGCTGTTTTTT. Its protein is CASSQAPLAAIPGELFF.

This chain uses TRBV2 with TRBJ1-5; D ambiguous. The germline gives CDR1 SNHLY, CDR2 FYNNEI. Trimming left V 6 bases short and J 0 bases short, with 9 bases between. CDR3 length: 14 residues. In DNA form, the CDR3 reads TGTGCCAGCAGGCGGGAAGTTAGCAATCAGCCCCAGCATTTT. It is translated as CASRREVSNQPQHF.

The V call is TRBV28, the J call TRBJ1-1; no clear D gene. The V end was cut by 8 bases, the J end by 8 bases, with 18 bases between. Germline V gene lookup returns CDR1 MDHEN and CDR2 SYDVKM. CDR3 length equals 13 residues. The CDR3 is CASGERAPREAFF. The CDR3 bases are TGTGCCAGCGGGGAGCGGGCCCCGCGCGAAGCTTTCTTT.

The chain carries TRBV29-1 and TRBJ2-1, with 15 bases matching TRBD2. Germline CDR1 is SQVTM and CDR2 is ANQGSEA. The J segment lost 15 bases and the V segment lost 2 bases, leaving 17 bases of the junction unmatched. The CDR3 has 17 residues. CDR3 loop: CSVEIGTSGRFWGARFF. CDR3 coding DNA: TGCAGCGTTGAAATAGGGACTAGCGGGAGGTTTTGGGGGGCGCGGTTCTTC.

The chain has TRBV9 and TRBJ2-1; 12 bases are a match to TRBD2. Per germline, CDR1 SGDLS and CDR2 YYNGEE. The junction had 3 bases not matched to a gene; V was cut back by 4 bases and J by 4 bases. CDR3 length: 15 amino acids. The chain's CDR3 is CASSSGLAGYNEQFF. The CDR3 DNA is TGTGCCAGCAGCTCAGGACTAGCGGGATACAATGAGCAGTTCTTC.

The V call is TRBV6-5, the J call TRBJ1-5; D may be TRBD1 (6 bases). V was pared by 4 bases and J by 0 bases, with 7 bases between. Germline V gene sequence: CDR1 MNHEY, CDR2 SVGAGI. This CDR3 is 14 amino acids long. The CDR3 loop reads CASSLQGSNQPQHF. The CDR3 coding sequence is TGTGCCAGCAGTTTACAGGGTAGCAATCAGCCCCAGCATTTT.

The chain has TRBV27 and TRBJ1-4; D is ambiguous. The germline gives CDR1 MNHEY, CDR2 SMNVEV (reference sequence). Trimming left V 4 bases short and J 3 bases short, with 12 bases between. The CDR3 is 15 residues long. The CDR3 coding sequence is TGTGCCAGCAGTTACCAGATGAGGGCTAATGAAAAACTGTTTTTT. This codes for CASSYQMRANEKLFF.

This chain joins TRBV7-8 and TRBJ2-7; possible D gene TRBD2, 6 bases. This CDR3 contains 15 residues. The V and J ends lost 1 base and 3 bases respectively, with 13 bases between them. Germline assignment: CDR1 SGHVS and CDR2 FQNEAQ. Written as DNA, the CDR3 is TGTGCCAGCAGCTTAGAGCGTCGGGAGCTCTACGAGCAGTACTTC. Protein product: CASSLERRELYEQYF.

The gene calls are TRBV28 and TRBJ1-1; D not resolved. CDR1 MDHEN and CDR2 SYDVKM come from the germline V gene. The CDR3 is 12 residues long. Trimming took off 1 base at V and 7 bases at J, with 7 bases between the two ends. The CDR3 reads CASSLFASEAFF. CDR3 coding DNA: TGTGCCAGCAGTTTATTTGCCAGTGAAGCTTTCTTT.

The chain is built from TRBV6-5 and TRBJ2-5; D perhaps matches TRBD1 (6 bases). Germline CDR1 is MNHEY and CDR2 is SVGAGI. This CDR3 comprises 12 residues. The ends were cut back, 8 bases at V and 3 bases at J, with 10 bases in the middle. The CDR3 DNA is TGTGCCAGCCGACGGACAGAAGAGACCCAGTACTTC. Amino acid sequence: CASRRTEETQYF.

This chain uses TRBV6-1 with TRBJ2-7, with 11 bases identical to TRBD2. From germline, CDR1 is MNHNS and CDR2 SASEGT. This CDR3 spans 14 amino acids. V shed 4 bases, J shed 3 bases, and the junction held 2 bases outside the gene matches. CDR3 amino acids: CASSGGTSGYEQYF. The CDR3 DNA is TGTGCCAGCAGTGGGGGGACTAGCGGCTACGAGCAGTACTTC.